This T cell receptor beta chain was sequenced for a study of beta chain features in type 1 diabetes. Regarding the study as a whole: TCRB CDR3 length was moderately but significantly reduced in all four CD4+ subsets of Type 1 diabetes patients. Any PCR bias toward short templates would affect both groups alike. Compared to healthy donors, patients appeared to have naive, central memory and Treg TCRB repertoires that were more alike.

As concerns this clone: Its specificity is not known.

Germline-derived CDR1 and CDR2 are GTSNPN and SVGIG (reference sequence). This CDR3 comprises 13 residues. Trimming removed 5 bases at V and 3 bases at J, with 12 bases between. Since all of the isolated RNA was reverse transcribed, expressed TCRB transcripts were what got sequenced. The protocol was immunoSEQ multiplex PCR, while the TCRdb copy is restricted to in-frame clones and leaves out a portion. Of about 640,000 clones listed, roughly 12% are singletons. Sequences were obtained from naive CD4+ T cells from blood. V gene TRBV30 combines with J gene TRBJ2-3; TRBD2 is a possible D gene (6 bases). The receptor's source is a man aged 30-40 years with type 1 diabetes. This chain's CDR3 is CAWGGQGTDTQYF. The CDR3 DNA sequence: TGTGCCTGGGGAGGGCAGGGAACAGATACGCAGTATTTT.